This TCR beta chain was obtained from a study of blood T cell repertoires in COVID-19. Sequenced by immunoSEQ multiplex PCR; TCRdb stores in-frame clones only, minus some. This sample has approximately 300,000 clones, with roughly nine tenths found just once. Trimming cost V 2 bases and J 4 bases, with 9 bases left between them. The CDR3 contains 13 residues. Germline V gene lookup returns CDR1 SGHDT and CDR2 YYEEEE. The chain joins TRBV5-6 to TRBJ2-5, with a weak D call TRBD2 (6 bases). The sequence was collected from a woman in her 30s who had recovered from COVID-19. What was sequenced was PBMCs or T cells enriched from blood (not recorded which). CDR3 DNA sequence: TGTGCCAGCAGCTTCGTGGGAGGAGAGACCCAGTACTTC. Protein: CASSFVGGETQYF.